The 16 T cell receptor beta chains reported below all come from one sample, sequenced in a study of brain T cells in children with intractable seizures. Generated by immunoSEQ multiplex PCR, the TCRdb table keeps only in-frame clones and is missing some. The data hold 110,000 or so clones, with 90% to 95% observed a single time. Sequencing used peripheral blood, obtained at surgery. The receptors originated from a boy younger than two with hemimegalencephaly and intractable seizures.

The sample holds a few counts of this clone. The gene calls are TRBV7-2 and TRBJ2-7; D possibly corresponds to TRBD2 (7 bases). V was cut by 4 bases and J by 2 bases, with 21 bases left in between. The CDR3 has 17 residues. Germline V gene lookup returns CDR1 SGHTA and CDR2 FQGNSA. DNA for the CDR3: TGTGCCAGCAGCTCCCGGGGGCTAGCGGCATTCACCTACGAGCAGTACTTC. Protein sequence: CASSSRGLAAFTYEQYF.

V and J are TRBV27 and TRBJ2-3; possibly TRBD1 or TRBD2 for D (6 bases each). CDR3 size: 15 residues. Germline assignment: CDR1 MNHEY and CDR2 SMNVEV (reference sequence). Trimming cost V 6 bases and J 3 bases, with 16 bases left between them. For the CDR3, the DNA is TGTGCCAGCAGCCCCCTAGGGGGGCAGACAGATACGCAGTATTTT. It translates to CASSPLGGQTDTQYF.

The J gene is TRBJ2-5, the V gene TRBV6-4; TRBD2 agrees at 7 bases. The CDR3 has 14 amino acids. V was pared by 10 bases and J by 2 bases, with 10 bases of the junction left unmatched. Germline assignment: CDR1 MRHNA and CDR2 SNTAGT. CDR3 nucleotide sequence: TGTGCCACCACCCCCGAGGGAGGGCAAGAGACCCAGTACTTC. Its translation is CATTPEGGQETQYF.

This chain joins TRBV7-9 and TRBJ2-5; D remains ambiguous. Germline V lookup: CDR1 SEHNR, CDR2 FQNEAQ (reference sequence). The CDR3 has 14 amino acids. The V gene lost 5 bases and the J gene lost 0 bases, with 10 bases spanning the gap. CDR3 coding DNA: TGTGCCAGCAGCCTAGACCGATACCAAGAGACCCAGTACTTC. It is translated as CASSLDRYQETQYF.

The chain uses TRBV5-4 and TRBJ2-5; D gene uncertain. This CDR3 is 11 amino acids long. Germline V gene lookup returns CDR1 SGHNT and CDR2 YYREEE (reference sequence). With 0 bases removed from V and 6 bases from J, the gap between germline ends came to 3 bases. The CDR3 sequence: CASSLGQTQYF. CDR3 DNA: TGTGCCAGCAGCTTGGGACAGACCCAGTACTTC.

The chain links TRBV6-5 to TRBJ2-7; no reliable D call. Deletions cut 2 bases from V and 6 bases from J, with 8 bases between. Germline lookup yields CDR1 MNHEY and CDR2 SVGAGI. This CDR3 is built from 12 residues. DNA for the CDR3: TGTGCCAGCAGTTACCTGTCAGGCGAGCAGTACTTC. This sequence encodes CASSYLSGEQYF.

V gene TRBV11-2 combines with J gene TRBJ1-2; D remains unclear. Germline V gene sequence: CDR1 SGHAT, CDR2 FQNNGV. V dropped 5 bases and J dropped 2 bases, with 9 bases sitting between them. The CDR3 is 13 amino acids. CDR3 loop: CASSRVPNYGYTF. Written as DNA, the CDR3 is TGTGCCAGCAGCCGGGTCCCGAACTATGGCTACACCTTC.

This clone was recorded once. The chain uses TRBV27 and TRBJ2-2; 13 nucleotides align to TRBD2. This CDR3 is built from 16 residues. V was clipped by 2 bases and J by 4 bases; unmatched bases: 1. Per the germline V gene, CDR1 is MNHEY and CDR2 is SMNVEV (reference sequence). CDR3 sequence: CASSLGLAGVTGELFF. CDR3 sequence (DNA): TGTGCCAGCAGTTTAGGACTAGCGGGAGTCACCGGGGAGCTGTTTTTT.

V and J are TRBV11-2 and TRBJ1-2, with D unclear. V lost 5 bases and J 5 bases, leaving 12 bases between the germline ends. The V gene's germline CDR1 is SGHAT and CDR2 FQNNGV. This CDR3 contains 13 residues. The CDR3 reads CASSPVHLYGYTF. The DNA for the CDR3 is TGTGCCAGCAGCCCAGTACACTTGTATGGCTACACCTTC.

The chain carries TRBV4-1 and TRBJ2-1; 12 bases are a match to TRBD1. CDR1 and CDR2 from the germline V gene are MGHRA and YSYEKL. Germline trimming cut 3 bases from V and 5 bases from J; bases unmatched to any gene: 2. The CDR3 has 15 amino acids. CDR3 nucleotides: TGCGCCAGCAGCCAGGGACAGGGGGCTAACAATGAGCAGTTCTTC. Its protein is CASSQGQGANNEQFF.

The genes are TRBV2 and TRBJ1-3; possibly TRBD1 for D (5 bases). This CDR3 region has 15 residues. Looked up from germline, CDR1 is SNHLY and CDR2 is FYNNEI. V dropped 1 base and J dropped 2 bases, with 9 bases sitting between them. In DNA, the CDR3 is TGTGCCAGCAGTGAAGTGGGGCAGCCTGGAAACACCATATATTTT. Its translation: CASSEVGQPGNTIYF.

The rearrangement links TRBV9 to TRBJ1-3, with no clear D. Per germline, CDR1 SGDLS and CDR2 YYNGEE. V lost 4 bases and J lost 0, with 11 bases in between. The CDR3 runs to 15 residues. The CDR3 is CASSLVGLSGNTIYF. The DNA for the CDR3 is TGTGCCAGCAGCCTGGTCGGGCTCTCTGGAAACACCATATATTTT.

The J gene is TRBJ2-2, the V gene TRBV14; 9 bases are a match to TRBD2. Germline lookup yields CDR1 SGHDN and CDR2 FVKESK. The length of the CDR3 is 16 residues. J gave up 5 bases and V 1 base, and 5 bases lay outside the gene matches. The chain's CDR3 is CASSQVAGARTGELFF. CDR3 in DNA: TGTGCCAGCAGCCAAGTAGCGGGAGCTAGGACCGGGGAGCTGTTTTTT.

The chain is built from TRBV7-9 and TRBJ1-1; D ambiguous. V dropped 5 bases and J dropped 3 bases, with 10 bases sitting between them. The CDR3 is made up of 13 amino acids. The V gene's germline CDR1 is SEHNR and CDR2 FQNEAQ (reference sequence). The DNA for the CDR3 is TGTGCCAGCAGCACTAATGGATACACTGAAGCTTTCTTT. Translating it yields CASSTNGYTEAFF. Drawing the rest from reference TRBV7-9 and TRBJ1-1, the complete variable domain is DTGVSQNPRHKITKRGQNVTFRCDPISEHNRLYWYRQTLGQGPEFLTYFQNEAQLEKSRLLSDRFSAERPKGSFSTLEIQRTEQGDSAMYLCASSTNGYTEAFFGQGTRLTVV.

The gene calls are TRBV19 and TRBJ1-5; 7 bases fit TRBD1. The junction had 21 bases not matched to a gene; V was cut back by 9 bases and J by 4 bases. Germline CDR1 is LNHDA and CDR2 is SQIVND (reference sequence). The CDR3 is 18 residues long. In DNA, the CDR3 is TGTGCCAGCCGAAAAGGGGTAACAGGGGCGTTAGGGAATCAGCCCCAGCATTTT. Protein sequence: CASRKGVTGALGNQPQHF. Together with reference TRBV19 and TRBJ1-5, the CDR3 gives the full variable domain: DGGITQSPKYLFRKEGQNVTLSCEQNLNHDAMYWYRQDPGQGLRLIYYSQIVNDFQKGDIAEGYSVSREKKESFPLTVTSAQKNPTAFYLCASRKGVTGALGNQPQHFGDGTRLSIL.

J is TRBJ1-1 and V is TRBV9, with D possibly matching TRBD1 (5 bases). Between the trimmed V and J ends, which lost 3 bases and 2 bases, there was a span of 11 bases. The CDR3 totals 14 residues. CDR1 and CDR2 from the germline V gene are SGDLS and YYNGEE. The CDR3 region is CASSGRDGNTEAFF. The DNA for the CDR3 is TGTGCCAGCAGCGGCCGGGACGGCAACACTGAAGCTTTCTTT.